This TCR beta chain was retrieved from a study of molecular identifiers for immune sequencing clone quantification. On the study more broadly: Replicate experiments divided RNA from roughly 21,000 or 96,000 naive CD8 cells into five parts and sequenced four. General study findings and limits: Clonotypes surpassing 20 RNA copies contained over 98% of effector molecules, versus under 1% in naive cells. Underestimated sizes of highly expanded clones could result from identical TCR molecules that share a barcode.

Isolation of naive CD8 T cells was achieved by sorting on a CD8+CD4-CCR7+CD45RA+ phenotype. TCRdb used MiXCR to reprocess the PCR reads, holding one entry per CDR3 protein. This table has approximately 90,000 distinct CDR3 sequences, about 21% appearing once. This clonotype was seen ten or more times. Its antigen is unknown. The CDR3 loop spans 12 amino acids. V lost 3 bases and J lost 5, with 7 bases in between. Per the germline V gene, CDR1 is SEHNR and CDR2 is FQNEAQ (reference sequence). The source material was naive CD8+ T cells from blood, with Jurkat cell RNA spiked in. The subset was: FACS-sorted CD8+CD4-CCR7+CD45RA+ naive T cells. This TCR was recovered from a human donor in good health. Some libraries in this study had Jurkat cell RNA spiked in. The chain uses TRBV7-9 and TRBJ2-5, with D possibly being TRBD1 (5 bases). The CDR3 DNA is TGTGCCAGCAGCTTCAGGGATGAGACCCAGTACTTC. Translated: CASSFRDETQYF.